Shown below are 2 T cell receptor beta chains from a single sample sequenced in a study of shared clonotypes between healthy human individuals. Clones were read by immunoSEQ multiplex PCR, and TCRdb kept only the in-frame ones, dropping some. The sample includes about 1 million clones, roughly 70% of them seen just once. Sequencing was carried out using memory CD4+ T cells sorted from blood. The subset: CD45RA-negative fraction. The source is a man younger than 35 in good health.

The chain uses TRBV27 and TRBJ2-7; D is ambiguous. This CDR3 contains 12 residues. Germline lookup yields CDR1 MNHEY and CDR2 SMNVEV (reference sequence). V lost 5 bases and J lost 10, with 15 bases in between. The CDR3 sequence: CASSPQAPFQYF. The CDR3 nucleotides read TGTGCCAGCAGTCCCCAGGCCCCATTCCAGTACTTC.

There are a few counts of this clone. This specimen includes other DNA sequences encoding the same CDR3. CDR3 loop: CASSLEGGNTEAFF. For the CDR3, the DNA is TGCGCCAGCAGCTTGGAGGGGGGAAACACTGAAGCTTTCTTT. The chain has TRBV5-1 and TRBJ1-1, with D possibly being TRBD1 (6 bases). The CDR3 consists of 14 residues. In germline, CDR1 is SGHRS, CDR2 YFSETQ. Trimming took 0 bases from V and 2 from J, leaving 8 bases between them.